This TCR beta chain was captured in a study of technical replicates of blood from a handful of donors. Produced via immunoSEQ multiplex PCR; TCRdb's table is partial and in-frame only. The sample includes some 87,000 clones, 85% to 95% of them seen just once. The germline V gene has CDR1 GTSNPN and CDR2 SVGIG (reference sequence). V shed 5 bases, J shed 0 bases, and the junction held 5 bases outside the gene matches. The CDR3 loop spans 15 amino acids. The sequence was collected from a human donor in good health. The source material was T cells isolated from PBMCs. The chain recombines TRBV30 with TRBJ2-1; 9 nucleotides align to TRBD2. The CDR3 region has the DNA TGTGCCTGGTCACTTAGCGGGAGCTCCTACAATGAGCAGTTCTTC. Translation: CAWSLSGSSYNEQFF.